This TCR beta chain was identified in a study of T cells in women clearing cervical HPV infection listed by TCRdb under 2018. With regard to the full study: Cases were 20 to 25 women with histologically confirmed HPV16-related CIN3 or worse, including a couple of invasive cancers. The controls were some 23 women whose single incident HPV16 infection cleared within 12 months with no development of precancer or cancer. Case blood was taken at the visit when the lesion was first identified, whereas control blood was taken when infection was no longer detected. Among cases, blood sampling occurred a median of roughly 150 days after lesion detection, with an interquartile range of roughly 85 to 210 days. HLA typing was available for only a few women, so HLA type could not be excluded as a confounder. The exploratory proof-of-principle case-control study was nested within the Guanacaste HPV Natural History Study in Costa Rica and compared TCR repertoires across cervical HPV16 outcomes. Cases were matched to controls by age within five years and by the year the sample was collected. Cases had a median age of roughly 30 years compared with 38 to 40 for controls, and baseline characteristics showed no significant differences between the groups. The parent cohort enrolled 10,000 to 13,000 women aged 18 or older in Guanacaste, Costa Rica, during about 1993 to 1994 and followed them for over six years. Quality controls consisted of five blinded duplicates per group, for a total of roughly 60 samples made up of approximately 50 participants and approximately 10 replicates.

The immunoSEQ assay used multiplex PCR to amplify TCR beta CDR3 regions from an average of roughly 1.2 ug of genomic DNA per sample. The assay corrected primer bias using a complete synthetic TCR repertoire to establish an amplification baseline. The amplicons were sequenced using the Illumina platform. The paper's processing steps were these. Sequence errors were corrected by clustering with frequency ratios and a modified nearest-neighbor algorithm, and the sequences were then analyzed in the immunoSEQ Analyzer using IMGT gene definitions. At each rarefaction depth, TCR richness and evenness were averaged across 20 rarefaction repeats, and samples with fewer sequences than that depth were excluded. V, D and J gene relative abundances were compared between groups with Wilcoxon rank sum tests, applying FDR correction. An intraclass correlation of around 96% for TCR richness and an average of about 82% across 66 gene segments were obtained from the blinded duplicates. The clones in this table, taken by TCRdb from immuneACCESS, are in-frame only. Not every clone is retained; where verified, under half of the shortfall comes from an unresolved V gene, and the cause of the rest is unknown. V and J calls and clone size are as listed in that table; D and trimming were resolved from the DNA. The sample's records list 20,000 to 25,000 clones. The ten largest clones capture approximately 6% of the sample.

Every participant had a single incident cervical HPV16 infection, and prevalent HPV16 infections were excluded. Cervical HPV DNA was detected by MY09/MY11 PCR and genotyped by dot-blot hybridization. Around 15 mL of heparinized blood were centrifuged, and the buffy coat was split into aliquots, frozen at -30 degrees C, and then kept at -80 degrees C. QIAGEN kits were used to extract genomic DNA from the buffy coat specimens. Taken from the germline V gene (reference sequence), the CDR1 and CDR2 loops are DFQATT and SNEGSKA. The germline ends are 3 bases apart after V is trimmed by 2 bases and J by 3 bases. The CDR3, cysteine through phenylalanine, is 11 amino acids long. The CDR3 was read in part: 24 bases, with the frame set at base 1. Study-wide conclusions, independent of this receptor: Across sequencing depths, CIN3+ cases showed significantly higher TCR repertoire richness than controls, but evenness did not differ between the groups. Cases had lower TRBV6-7 relative abundance than controls (about 0.1% versus 0.15%; Bonferroni P = 0.0008). Because T-cell numbers per sample were unknown, differences in richness could reflect varying T-cell content rather than repertoire biology. Because of the cross-sectional design, the study could not determine whether the associations came before infection or resulted from infection, and neither effector/memory subsets nor HPV-specific T cells were isolated. Random forest classifiers that combined richness and V gene abundances separated cases from controls with an estimated AUC of roughly 0.83.

A remark on this clone: Its antigen is not yet known. The read terminates 3 residues before the CDR3 end, so the remaining end is supplied by the germline J gene.

The sequence came from a woman aged 18 to 75 with a cervical HPV16 infection that either progressed to CIN3+ or cleared (not recorded which). This sequence uses TRBV20-1 and TRBJ2-3, with the D gene uncertain. The specimen sequenced was blood buffy coat. The sequenced CDR3 bases are TGCAGTGCTAGAAGGACAGATACG. It translates as CSARRTDT. From start to end, the CDR3 is CSARRTDTQYF.